This TCR beta chain was identified in a study of CD8 T cells in Susac syndrome. The length of the CDR3 is 14 residues. Trimming removed 5 bases at V and 11 bases at J, with 18 bases between. With random hexamers, roughly 0.45 to 1 ug RNA was reverse transcribed. TCRdb recomputed calls from the immunoSEQ multiplex PCR reads with MiXCR, one row per CDR3 protein. The sample shows fewer than 35,000 distinct CDR3 sequences, around 94% of them seen only once. Material for sequencing was CD8+ T cells from PBMCs. This receptor was obtained from a human donor in good health. V usage is TRBV12-3 or TRBV12-4 and J usage is TRBJ1-4; D may be TRBD1 (5 bases). The CDR3 DNA reads as TGTGCCAGCAGTCCAGGACATCTCGCGCCCAAACTGTTTTTT. Encoded protein: CASSPGHLAPKLFF.